Listed below are T cell receptor beta chains from one sample, sequenced in a study of cytomegalovirus exposure and HLA in healthy donors. The table came from immunoSEQ multiplex PCR; TCRdb's copy has only in-frame clones and leaves some out. The table lists tens of thousands of clones, around 82% of them singletons. Sequences were obtained from PBMCs. The source is a woman younger than 30 in good health and CMV-seropositive. The CDR3 runs from the conserved cysteine through the conserved F or W. The D gene is left open where the match is weak. Some rows mark clone size as missing; the rest say once, few, many or name a class of expanded clone.

>-|TRBV5-1|TRBJ2-2|-|14
CASSFRADTGELFF
TGCGCCAGCAGCTTCAGGGCAGACACCGGGGAGCTGTTTTTT
>-|TRBV5-1|TRBJ2-1|-|13
CASSLRGYDEQFF
TGCGCCAGCAGCTTGCGGGGATACGATGAGCAGTTCTTC
>TRBD1|TRBV5-1|TRBJ1-2|-|14
CASSPGQGANGYTF
TGCGCCAGCAGCCCCGGACAGGGGGCCAATGGCTACACCTTC
>-|TRBV5-1|TRBJ2-1|-|13
CASSLDRLNEQFF
TGCGCCAGCAGCTTGGACAGATTAAATGAGCAGTTCTTC
>-|TRBV6-5|TRBJ2-7|-|14
CASSYSTGLYEQYF
TGTGCCAGCAGTTACTCCACAGGGCTCTACGAGCAGTACTTC
>TRBD1|TRBV15|TRBJ2-7|many|15
CATSSPGQREYEQYF
TGTGCCACCAGCAGCCCGGGACAGAGGGAGTACGAGCAGTACTTC
>-|TRBV12-5|TRBJ2-5|-|13
CASGHGNQETQYF
TGTGCTAGTGGTCACGGGAACCAAGAGACCCAGTACTTC
>TRBD1|TRBV28|TRBJ1-2|-|15
CASAGQGPLNYGYTF
TGTGCCAGTGCGGGACAGGGGCCGCTTAACTATGGCTACACCTTC
>-|TRBV7-8|TRBJ1-1|-|13
CASSAQMNTEAFF
TGTGCCAGCAGCGCCCAGATGAACACTGAAGCTTTCTTT
>TRBD1|TRBV28|TRBJ2-7|-|16
CASSTSGGQGSNEQYF
TGTGCCAGCAGTACGTCAGGGGGACAGGGGTCCAACGAGCAGTACTTC
>TRBD2|TRBV9|TRBJ2-1|-|15
CASSVIAGGLYEQFF
TGTGCCAGCAGCGTAATAGCGGGGGGGCTGTATGAGCAGTTCTTC
>TRBD1|TRBV5-6|TRBJ1-1|-|16
CASTRDRGRDSTEAFF
TGTGCCAGCACTCGAGACAGGGGGCGGGATAGCACTGAAGCTTTCTTT
>TRBD2|TRBV2|TRBJ2-2|-|15
CASSAGLGRPGELFF
TGTGCCAGCAGTGCGGGACTAGGCAGACCCGGGGAGCTGTTTTTT
>TRBD1|TRBV14|TRBJ1-4|-|15
CASSHRDRGYEKLFF
TGTGCCAGCAGCCACCGGGACAGGGGGTATGAAAAACTGTTTTTT
>TRBD2|TRBV4-1|TRBJ2-3|-|16
CASSLRTSGGTDTQYF
TGCGCCAGCAGCCTCAGAACTAGCGGGGGGACAGATACGCAGTATTTT
>-|TRBV18|TRBJ1-2|-|12
CASSEQGDGYTF
TGTGCCAGCTCCGAACAGGGAGATGGCTACACCTTC
>-|TRBV28|TRBJ2-7|-|16
CASSVSDREDRYEQYF
TGTGCCAGCAGCGTATCCGACAGGGAGGACCGCTACGAGCAGTACTTC
>TRBD1|TRBV5-5|TRBJ2-7|-|15
CASRSAGTGIYEQYF
TGTGCCAGCAGATCCGCTGGGACAGGGATTTACGAGCAGTACTTC
>-|TRBV2|TRBJ1-1|-|14
CASSIGTTYTEAFF
TGTGCCAGCAGTATCGGGACAACTTACACTGAAGCTTTCTTT
>TRBD1|TRBV2|TRBJ2-4|-|17
CASRGQGGSEAKNIQYF
TGTGCCAGCAGGGGACAGGGAGGATCTGAGGCCAAAAACATTCAGTACTTC
>-|TRBV28|TRBJ2-7|-|11
CASSLQYEQYF
TGTGCCAGCAGTTTACAGTACGAGCAGTACTTC
>-|TRBV6-5|TRBJ1-1|once|13
CASSWTVNTEAFF
TGTGCCAGCAGTTGGACAGTGAACACTGAAGCTTTCTTT
>-|TRBV13|TRBJ2-5|-|15
CASSSPGPGEETQYF
TGTGCCAGCAGCTCACCTGGGCCAGGGGAGGAGACCCAGTACTTC
>-|TRBV19|TRBJ1-3|-|18
CASSMEGPPQFSGNTIYF
TGTGCCAGTAGTATGGAGGGGCCCCCTCAATTCTCTGGAAACACCATATATTTT
>-|TRBV6-4|TRBJ1-5|-|17
CASSGTFGGGPNQPQHF
TGTGCCAGCAGTGGGACTTTTGGCGGGGGCCCCAATCAGCCCCAGCATTTT
>-|TRBV28|TRBJ1-6|-|15
CASTGGGRGVSPLHF
TGTGCCAGCACCGGGGGGGGCAGGGGAGTGTCACCCCTCCACTTT
>-|TRBV9|TRBJ1-3|-|15
CASSVGTASGNTIYF
TGTGCCAGCAGCGTAGGGACAGCCTCTGGAAACACCATATATTTT
>-|TRBV28|TRBJ1-3|-|13
CASSLSTGNTIYF
TGTGCCAGCAGTTTATCAACAGGAAACACCATATATTTT
>-|TRBV29-1|TRBJ1-5|-|13
CSALMRDNQPQHF
TGCAGCGCGTTGATGAGGGACAATCAGCCCCAGCATTTT
>-|TRBV5-1|TRBJ2-7|-|14
CASSLEQGLNEQYF
TGCGCCAGCAGCTTGGAACAGGGTCTCAACGAGCAGTACTTC
>TRBD1|TRBV28|TRBJ1-4|-|14
CASRTGVGTEKLFF
TGTGCCAGCAGGACAGGGGTGGGGACTGAAAAACTGTTTTTT
>TRBD1|TRBV10-3|TRBJ2-5|-|14
CATSDRAAQETQYF
TGTGCCACCTCAGACAGGGCCGCCCAAGAGACCCAGTACTTC
>-|TRBV28|TRBJ2-5|-|15
CASRSSGRAGETQYF
TGTGCCAGCCGATCGTCAGGGCGTGCAGGGGAGACCCAGTACTTC
>TRBD1|TRBV5-1|TRBJ2-1|-|15
CASSLARTGGGEQFF
TGCGCCAGCAGCTTGGCTCGGACAGGGGGGGGTGAGCAGTTCTTC
>-|TRBV7-2|TRBJ2-7|once|16
CASSIRQEIRRYEQYF
TGTGCCAGCAGCATCCGACAGGAGATCCGTCGCTACGAGCAGTACTTC
>-|TRBV28|TRBJ1-1|-|16
CASSLLGGGMNTEAFF
TGTGCCAGCAGTTTACTGGGGGGGGGAATGAACACTGAAGCTTTCTTT
>-|TRBV11-2|TRBJ2-2|-|14
CASSLLVETGELFF
TGTGCCAGCAGCTTATTGGTGGAGACCGGGGAGCTGTTTTTT
>TRBD1|TRBV6-1|TRBJ2-2|-|15
CASSVQGARTGELFF
TGTGCCAGCAGTGTACAGGGGGCTCGGACCGGGGAGCTGTTTTTT
>TRBD1|TRBV6-5|TRBJ1-4|-|15
CASSYSETGWEKLFF
TGTGCCAGCAGTTACTCAGAGACAGGGTGGGAAAAACTGTTTTTT
>TRBD1|TRBV2|TRBJ2-5|-|15
CASKDPRDSQETQYF
TGTGCCAGCAAAGACCCGAGGGACAGCCAAGAGACCCAGTACTTC
>-|TRBV18|TRBJ1-2|-|15
CASSPSGQTNYGYTF
TGTGCCAGCTCACCATCAGGGCAAACTAACTATGGCTACACCTTC
>-|TRBV6-1|TRBJ1-3|-|14
CASSDTGSGNTIYF
TGTGCCAGCAGTGACACAGGGTCTGGAAACACCATATATTTT
>-|TRBV6-1|TRBJ1-2|-|15
CASSTGSVPNYGYTF
TGTGCCAGCAGTACGGGGTCTGTCCCCAACTATGGCTACACCTTC
>-|TRBV13|TRBJ2-1|once|13
CASGPSNYNEQFF
TGTGCCAGCGGTCCTAGCAACTACAATGAGCAGTTCTTC
>-|TRBV6-1|TRBJ1-3|-|15
CASSEAGGAGNTIYF
TGTGCCAGCAGTGAAGCGGGGGGAGCTGGAAACACCATATATTTT
>-|TRBV9|TRBJ1-3|-|15
CASSGRGVSGNTIYF
TGTGCCAGCAGCGGCAGGGGTGTATCTGGAAACACCATATATTTT
>-|TRBV7-9|TRBJ2-1|-|16
CASSLAQLEGYNEQFF
TGTGCCAGCAGCTTAGCACAGCTTGAGGGCTACAATGAGCAGTTCTTC
>TRBD1|TRBV6-5|TRBJ1-6|-|14
CASSYGTVASPLHF
TGTGCCAGCAGTTACGGGACAGTAGCCTCACCCCTCCACTTT
>TRBD1|TRBV5-6|TRBJ1-6|-|17
CASSLSSGTGVNSPLHF
TGTGCCAGCAGCTTGTCTTCGGGGACAGGGGTTAATTCACCCCTCCACTTT
>-|TRBV19|TRBJ2-2|-|17
CASSARGGRSYTGELFF
TGTGCCAGTAGTGCGCGGGGCGGTAGGAGTTACACCGGGGAGCTGTTTTTT
>-|TRBV19|TRBJ1-5|-|15
CASSPLNRGNQPQHF
TGTGCCAGTAGTCCCCTTAACAGGGGCAATCAGCCCCAGCATTTT
>TRBD1|TRBV28|TRBJ1-1|medium-sized|16
CASRAAGQGSLGEAFF
TGTGCCAGCAGAGCTGCGGGACAGGGGAGCTTGGGGGAAGCTTTCTTT